This T cell receptor beta chain was documented in a study of blood T cell repertoires in COVID-19. The V and J ends lost 6 bases and 0 bases, in that order; junction bases with no gene match: 9. The CDR3 covers 16 residues. Germline CDR1 MNHNY, CDR2 SVGAGI (reference sequence). TCRdb keeps only in-frame clones here, not all; method: immunoSEQ multiplex PCR. This table has under 250,000 clones, roughly 84% appearing once. The TCR originated in a man in his fifties with active or convalescent COVID-19. The V and J genes are TRBV6-6 and TRBJ1-1; 8 nucleotides match TRBD1. Input material: peripheral blood. The CDR3 DNA follows: TGTGCCAGCAGCAGAAACGGACAGGGCTTGAACACTGAAGCTTTCTTT. Amino acids: CASSRNGQGLNTEAFF.